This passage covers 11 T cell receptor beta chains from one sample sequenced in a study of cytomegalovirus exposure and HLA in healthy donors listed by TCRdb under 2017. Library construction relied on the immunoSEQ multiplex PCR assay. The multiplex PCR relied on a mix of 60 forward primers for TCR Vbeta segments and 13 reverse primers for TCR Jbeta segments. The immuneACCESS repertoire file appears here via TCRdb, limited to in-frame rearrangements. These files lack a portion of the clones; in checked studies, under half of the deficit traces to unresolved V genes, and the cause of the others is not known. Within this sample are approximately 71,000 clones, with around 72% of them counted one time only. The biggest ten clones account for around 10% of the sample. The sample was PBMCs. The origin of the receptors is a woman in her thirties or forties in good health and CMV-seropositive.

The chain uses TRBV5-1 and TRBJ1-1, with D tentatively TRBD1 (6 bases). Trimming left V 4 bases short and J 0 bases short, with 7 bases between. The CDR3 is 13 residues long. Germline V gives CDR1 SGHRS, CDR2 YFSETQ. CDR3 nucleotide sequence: TGCGCCAGCAGCGGACAGATGAACACTGAAGCTTTCTTT. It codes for CASSGQMNTEAFF.

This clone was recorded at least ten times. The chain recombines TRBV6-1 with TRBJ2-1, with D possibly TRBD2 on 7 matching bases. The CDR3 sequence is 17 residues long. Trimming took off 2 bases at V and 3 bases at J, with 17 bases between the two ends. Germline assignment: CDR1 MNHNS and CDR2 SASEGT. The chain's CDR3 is CASSESAGAGNYNEQFF. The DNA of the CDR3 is TGTGCCAGCAGTGAATCGGCGGGGGCAGGGAACTACAATGAGCAGTTCTTC.

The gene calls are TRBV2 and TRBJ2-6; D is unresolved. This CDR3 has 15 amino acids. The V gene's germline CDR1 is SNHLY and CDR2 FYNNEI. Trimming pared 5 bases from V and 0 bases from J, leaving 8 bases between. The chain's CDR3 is CASSPPVSGANVLTF. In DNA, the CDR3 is TGTGCCAGCAGTCCCCCGGTCTCTGGGGCCAACGTCCTGACTTTC.

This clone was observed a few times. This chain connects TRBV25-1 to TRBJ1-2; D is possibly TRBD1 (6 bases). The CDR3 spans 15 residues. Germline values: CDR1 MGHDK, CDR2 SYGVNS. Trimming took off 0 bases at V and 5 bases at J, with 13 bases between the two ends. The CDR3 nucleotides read TGTGCCAGCAGTGAATATTCGACCCAGGGGTATGGCTACACCTTC. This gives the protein CASSEYSTQGYGYTF.

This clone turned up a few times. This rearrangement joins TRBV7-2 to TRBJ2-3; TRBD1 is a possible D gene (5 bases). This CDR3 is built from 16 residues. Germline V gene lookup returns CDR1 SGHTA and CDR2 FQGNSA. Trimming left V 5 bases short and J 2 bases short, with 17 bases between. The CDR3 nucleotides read TGTGCCAGCAGCCCCCCCCTAGGCAGGGTCACAGATACGCAGTATTTT. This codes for CASSPPLGRVTDTQYF.

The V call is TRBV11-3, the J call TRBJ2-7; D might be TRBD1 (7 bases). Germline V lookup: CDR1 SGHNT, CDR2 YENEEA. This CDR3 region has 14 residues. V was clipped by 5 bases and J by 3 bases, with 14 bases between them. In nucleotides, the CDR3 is TGTGCCAGCAGCCGTGGAGGGGGCCTCTACGAGCAGTACTTC. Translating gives CASSRGGGLYEQYF.

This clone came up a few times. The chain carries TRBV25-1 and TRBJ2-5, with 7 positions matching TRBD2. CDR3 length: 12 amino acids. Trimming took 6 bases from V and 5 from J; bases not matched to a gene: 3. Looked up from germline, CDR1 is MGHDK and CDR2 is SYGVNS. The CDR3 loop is CASRGGLETQYF. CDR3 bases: TGTGCCAGCAGGGGGGGGTTGGAGACCCAGTACTTC.

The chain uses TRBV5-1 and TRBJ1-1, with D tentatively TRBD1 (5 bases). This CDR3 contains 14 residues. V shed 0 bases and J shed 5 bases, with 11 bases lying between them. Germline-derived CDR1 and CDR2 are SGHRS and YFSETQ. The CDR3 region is CASSLGSGWTEAFF. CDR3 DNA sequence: TGCGCCAGCAGCTTGGGTTCAGGGTGGACTGAAGCTTTCTTT.

In DNA form, the CDR3 reads TGCAGCGCCAAGGGGTTTGGCACTGAAGCTTTCTTT. Protein product: CSAKGFGTEAFF. J is TRBJ1-1 and V is TRBV29-1, with D tentatively TRBD1 (5 bases). Between the trimmed V and J ends, which lost 7 bases and 4 bases, there was a span of 13 bases. This CDR3 is 12 amino acids long. Looked up from germline, CDR1 is SQVTM and CDR2 is ANQGSEA.

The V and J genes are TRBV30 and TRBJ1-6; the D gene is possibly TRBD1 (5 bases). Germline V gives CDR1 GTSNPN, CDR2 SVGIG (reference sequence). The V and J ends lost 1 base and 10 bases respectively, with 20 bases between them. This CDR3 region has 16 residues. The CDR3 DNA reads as TGTGCCTGGAGTGGGACCGTGGGCAGGGTGAACTCACCCCTCCACTTT. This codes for CAWSGTVGRVNSPLHF.

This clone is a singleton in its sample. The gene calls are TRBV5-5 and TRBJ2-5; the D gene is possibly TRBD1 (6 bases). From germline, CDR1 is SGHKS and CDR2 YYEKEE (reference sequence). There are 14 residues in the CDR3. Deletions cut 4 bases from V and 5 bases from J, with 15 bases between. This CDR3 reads CASSIYRAEETQYF. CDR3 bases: TGTGCCAGCAGCATTTACAGGGCCGAGGAGACCCAGTACTTC.